This is a list of T cell receptor beta chains from one sample in a study of OX40 agonist ivuxolimab in advanced cancers. Repertoires were generated with immunoSEQ multiplex PCR, while TCRdb's copy carries only in-frame clones and drops some. This table holds around 64,000 clones, more than 80% found once. The sequences come from CD4+ or CD8+ T cells sorted from blood, collected in a trial of the OX40 agonist ivuxolimab. Receptors were obtained from an adult with an advanced solid tumor such as melanoma, head and neck, liver or kidney cancer. CDR3s include the opening cysteine and the closing phenylalanine or tryptophan. Each record gives: clone size, V gene, J gene, D gene, CDR3 DNA, CDR3 protein. The D gene is left open where the match is weak. Expanded clones get a size class; other rows say once, few or many, or leave the size out.

size: -; V: TRBV18; J: TRBJ2-1; D: -; DNA: TGTGCCAGCTCACCACCTCCCACTAGCCCCCAGGAGGATGAGCAGTTCTTC; CDR3: CASSPPPTSPQEDEQFF
size: -; V: TRBV4-3; J: TRBJ2-6; D: -; DNA: TGCGCCAGCAGCCAAGACGCGGGCTCTGGGGCCAACGTCCTGACTTTC; CDR3: CASSQDAGSGANVLTF
size: -; V: TRBV7-2; J: TRBJ2-3; D: -; DNA: TGTGCCAGCAGCTTAAGACAGTACACAGATACGCAGTATTTT; CDR3: CASSLRQYTDTQYF
size: -; V: TRBV5-1; J: TRBJ1-2; D: -; DNA: TGCGCCAGCAGCTTTGCTCCAGACTATGGCTACACCTTC; CDR3: CASSFAPDYGYTF
size: -; V: TRBV10-3; J: TRBJ2-1; D: TRBD2; DNA: TGTGCCATCAGCAGCGGACTAGCGGGAGAAAATGAGCAGTTCTTC; CDR3: CAISSGLAGENEQFF
size: -; V: TRBV7-6; J: TRBJ2-7; D: -; DNA: TGTGCCAGCAGCCAAACCGACGCAGGGCCTTACGAGCAGTACTTC; CDR3: CASSQTDAGPYEQYF
size: -; V: TRBV5-4; J: TRBJ2-7; D: -; DNA: TGTGCCAGCAGCTTTGGAGGGGGCGACTACGAGCAGTACTTC; CDR3: CASSFGGGDYEQYF
size: few; V: TRBV5-1; J: TRBJ2-1; D: -; DNA: TGCGCCAGCAGCTTGGCCGTATCCTACAATGAGCAGTTCTTC; CDR3: CASSLAVSYNEQFF
size: few; V: TRBV5-6; J: TRBJ1-5; D: -; DNA: TGTGCCAGCAGCTTGGTGGGGCAGCCCCAGCATTTT; CDR3: CASSLVGQPQHF
size: -; V: TRBV14; J: TRBJ2-7; D: -; DNA: TGTGCCAGCAGCAATACTCCCTACGAGCAGTACTTC; CDR3: CASSNTPYEQYF
size: -; V: TRBV6-5; J: TRBJ2-5; D: TRBD2; DNA: TGTGCCAGCAGTTACACACGGGCTAGCGGACAAGAGACCCAGTACTTC; CDR3: CASSYTRASGQETQYF
size: -; V: TRBV5-4; J: TRBJ2-2; D: TRBD2; DNA: TGTGCCAGCAGTCCCGGACTAGCGGGGGGGGCCGGGGAGCTGTTTTTT; CDR3: CASSPGLAGGAGELFF
size: -; V: TRBV11-3; J: TRBJ2-1; D: -; DNA: TGTGCCAGCAGCCCAGGCGGGGTTCGGCAGTTCTTC; CDR3: CASSPGGVRQFF
size: -; V: TRBV30; J: TRBJ1-1; D: -; DNA: TGTGCCTGGAGTAGACGGACGAACACTGAAGCTTTCTTT; CDR3: CAWSRRTNTEAFF
size: -; V: TRBV5-6; J: TRBJ1-1; D: -; DNA: TGTGCCAGCAGCTTGGCAGGGCGGAACACTGAAGCTTTCTTT; CDR3: CASSLAGRNTEAFF